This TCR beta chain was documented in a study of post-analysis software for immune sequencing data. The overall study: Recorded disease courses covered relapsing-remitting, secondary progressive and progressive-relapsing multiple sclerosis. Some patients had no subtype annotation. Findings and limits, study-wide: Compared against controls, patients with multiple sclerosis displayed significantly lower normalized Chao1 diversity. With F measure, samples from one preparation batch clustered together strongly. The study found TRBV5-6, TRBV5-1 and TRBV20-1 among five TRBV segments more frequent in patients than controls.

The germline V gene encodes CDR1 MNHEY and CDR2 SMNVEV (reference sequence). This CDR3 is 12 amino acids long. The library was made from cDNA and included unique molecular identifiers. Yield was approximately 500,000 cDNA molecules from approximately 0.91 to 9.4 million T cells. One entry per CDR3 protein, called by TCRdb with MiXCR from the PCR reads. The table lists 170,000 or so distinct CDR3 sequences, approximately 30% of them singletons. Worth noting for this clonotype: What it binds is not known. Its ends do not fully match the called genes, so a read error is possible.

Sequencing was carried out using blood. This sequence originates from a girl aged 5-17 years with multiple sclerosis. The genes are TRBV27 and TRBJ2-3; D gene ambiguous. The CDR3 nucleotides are TGTGCCGGCAGTCCCATGTCGGGTACGCAGTATTTT. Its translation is CAGSPMSGTQYF.